The entry below describes one T cell receptor beta chain. Participant-given clinical history determined each cohort assignment. Donors in Cohort 3 who had recovered were those with two negative PCRs, healthcare professional clearance, or resolution of their symptoms. This sample is part of a study of blood T cell repertoires in COVID-19. Study-wide context: PBMCs, B-cell-depleted T cells, or T cells provided the cDNA or gDNA that made up the material.

Per the germline V gene, CDR1 is ENHRY and CDR2 is SYGVKD. The CDR3 runs to 15 residues. Trimming pared 6 bases from V and 6 bases from J, leaving 19 bases between. Profiled with immunoSEQ multiplex PCR; TCRdb holds only in-frame clones, not every one. Among approximately 170,000 clones, around 80% were seen once, and the ten largest hold approximately 5.4%. The TCR comes from a man aged 40-49 years who had recovered from COVID-19. The specimen was PBMCs or T cells enriched from blood (not recorded which). The chain employs TRBV10-3 and TRBJ2-3; D may be TRBD2 (6 bases). The CDR3 reads CAIRDTGTGGDTQYF. CDR3 coding DNA: TGTGCCATCAGGGATACCGGGACCGGAGGGGATACGCAGTATTTT.